Shown below are 17 T cell receptor beta chains from a single sample sequenced in a study of T cells in Graves' hyperthyroidism and ophthalmopathy (dated by TCRdb to the late 2010s). The library was prepared using multiplex PCR. The listed sequencing device is Illumina HiSeq 2000. The TCR beta CDR3 regions were amplified from the RNA transcripts. A first-round RT-PCR of the TCR CDR3 used the HTBI primer set with the Qiagen OneStep RT-PCR kit. TCRdb ran its own pipeline on the public reads, namely fastp trimming at Q25 and MiXCR clone calling, and kept in-frame beta chains. Rows with a matching CDR3 protein are joined into one entry that keeps the most common DNA and genes. This sample has 600,000 to 700,000 distinct CDR3 sequences in its table, and roughly 45% of those were observed once. The ten largest clones add up to roughly 7.2% of the sample. Sequencing was performed on peripheral blood or thyroid tissue (not recorded which). The source is an adult man with Graves' disease, either hyperthyroidism or ophthalmopathy (not recorded which).

There are a few counts of this clonotype. This sequence joins TRBV7-8 and TRBJ1-5; TRBD1 matches 10 bases. The CDR3 covers 15 residues. Trimming took 4 bases from V and 5 from J; bases not matched to a gene: 5. Germline CDR1 SGHVS, CDR2 FQNEAQ. CDR3 coding DNA: TGTGCCAGCAGCTCAGACAGGGGGCTGGATCAGCCCCAGCATTTT. As protein: CASSSDRGLDQPQHF.

This chain links TRBV6-5 with TRBJ1-6; 8 bases are a match to TRBD1. Germline V CDR1 and CDR2: MNHEY, SVGAGI. CDR3 length: 15 residues. Germline trimming cut 2 bases from V and 7 bases from J; bases unmatched to any gene: 4. The CDR3 reads CASSYTGQENSPLHF. The CDR3 region has the DNA TGTGCCAGCAGTTACACGGGACAGGAGAATTCACCCCTCCACTTT.

Regarding this clonotype: This could be a read error, since a much larger clone is one nucleotide away. This rearrangement joins TRBV6-1 to TRBJ1-4, with D perhaps TRBD1 (5 bases). V was trimmed by 2 bases and J by 5 bases, leaving 9 bases between them. The germline V gene encodes CDR1 MNHNS and CDR2 SASEGT. The CDR3 spans 14 residues. CDR3 in DNA: TGTGCCAGCAGTGAAAACGGGGGGAATGAAAAACTGTTTTTT. This sequence encodes CASSENGGNEKLFF.

This clonotype has more than one count but fewer than ten. The chain has TRBV14 and TRBJ1-5, with a weak D call TRBD1 (6 bases). CDR1 and CDR2 from the germline V gene are SGHDN and FVKESK. Trimming shortened V by 4 bases and J by 3 bases, and 19 bases separated the two germline ends. The CDR3 loop spans 17 amino acids. The CDR3 coding sequence is TGTGCCAGCAGCCCCCGCTGGGGGGGCGGACTCAATCAGCCCCAGCATTTT. Translated: CASSPRWGGGLNQPQHF. The variable domain in full, completed from reference TRBV14 and TRBJ1-5, reads EAGVTQFPSHSVIEKGQTVTLRCDPISGHDNLYWYRRVMGKEIKFLLHFVKESKQDESGMPNNRFLAERTGGTYSTLKVQPAELEDSGVYFCASSPRWGGGLNQPQHFGDGTRLSIL.

V gene TRBV12-5 combines with J gene TRBJ2-6; the D is unclear. V was shortened by 5 bases and J by 0 bases, with 14 bases between the two germline ends. This CDR3 contains 17 residues. In germline, CDR1 is LGHNT, CDR2 FRNRAP. CDR3 DNA: TGTGCTAGTGGTCCACCGGACGGGCACTCTGGGGCCAACGTCCTGACTTTC. Residues: CASGPPDGHSGANVLTF.

This clonotype was recorded only once. The chain couples TRBV7-9 to TRBJ2-5; the match to TRBD2 covers 7 bases. The CDR3 runs to 17 residues. V dropped 2 bases and J dropped 4; count of bases not matched to a gene: 13. Germline values: CDR1 SEHNR, CDR2 FQNEAQ (reference sequence). The CDR3 is CASSLPTSPRGRETQYF. In DNA form, the CDR3 reads TGTGCCAGCAGCTTACCGACTAGCCCACGAGGGAGAGAGACCCAGTACTTC.

This clonotype showed up just a few times. The chain links TRBV7-2 to TRBJ2-5; TRBD2 matches at 10 bases. Gene TRBJ2-7 matches the end of the DNA better, so the J call may be wrong. CDR3 size: 15 residues. Germline V CDR1 and CDR2: SGHTA, FQGNSA. The CDR3 loop is CASTLAGASSYEQYF. In DNA form, the CDR3 reads TGTGCCAGCACCCTAGCGGGGGCGAGCTCCTACGAGCAGTACTTC.

There are a few counts of this clonotype. The V call is TRBV6-5, the J call TRBJ1-1; a possible D gene is TRBD1 (6 bases). CDR3 size: 14 residues. In germline, CDR1 is MNHEY, CDR2 SVGAGI. Trimming shortened V by 8 bases and J by 5 bases, and 18 bases separated the two germline ends. The CDR3 reads CASRRAGEITEAFF. DNA of the CDR3: TGTGCCAGCCGAAGAGCAGGGGAAATAACTGAAGCTTTCTTT.

The chain combines TRBV2 with TRBJ1-1, with 7 positions matching TRBD1. The junction had 6 bases not matched to a gene; V was cut back by 4 bases and J by 4 bases. Germline V gene lookup returns CDR1 SNHLY and CDR2 FYNNEI. The CDR3 loop spans 14 amino acids. The CDR3 DNA follows: TGTGCCAGCAGTGCGGAGGGGGCCGGCACTGAAGCTTTCTTT. It is translated as CASSAEGAGTEAFF.

This clonotype appeared a single time. The junction differs from germline at one of its ends, possibly a read error. The genes are TRBV7-9 and TRBJ1-2, with D hard to call. From germline, CDR1 is SEHNR and CDR2 FQNEAQ (reference sequence). The CDR3 runs 17 residues. In DNA form, the CDR3 reads TGTGCCAGCGGCTTAGGTTGGGGAGCCTTCACTAACTATGGCTACACCTTC. Its protein product is CASGLGWGAFTNYGYTF.

The chain joins TRBV2 to TRBJ1-1; D is possibly TRBD1 (5 bases). V dropped 6 bases and J dropped 0 bases, with 8 bases sitting between them. The CDR3 sequence is 13 residues long. CDR1 and CDR2 from the germline V gene are SNHLY and FYNNEI. CDR3 DNA sequence: TGTGCCAGCAGGTCGGACATGAACACTGAAGCTTTCTTT. It encodes CASRSDMNTEAFF.

This clonotype turned up a few times. The chain couples TRBV7-9 to TRBJ1-1; possible D gene TRBD1, 6 bases. The CDR3 loop spans 14 amino acids. The V gene's germline CDR1 is SEHNR and CDR2 FQNEAQ (reference sequence). The V and J ends lost 4 bases and 3 bases respectively, with 12 bases between them. The chain's CDR3 is CASSSSGVYTEAFF. CDR3 coding DNA: TGTGCCAGCAGCTCATCAGGGGTTTACACTGAAGCTTTCTTT.

In its sample, this clonotype was seen many times. The V call is TRBV10-3, the J call TRBJ1-2; a weak D match, TRBD1 (5 bases). The CDR3 sequence is 15 residues long. CDR1 ENHRY and CDR2 SYGVKD come from the germline V gene. Trimming took off 0 bases at V and 5 bases at J, with 13 bases between the two ends. CDR3 region: CAISESAGSIYGYTF. DNA for the CDR3: TGTGCCATCAGTGAGTCGGCAGGGAGCATATATGGCTACACCTTC.

The chain combines TRBV2 with TRBJ1-2; tentatively, D is TRBD1 (6 bases). V gave up 5 bases and J gave up 4 bases, with 20 bases separating them. The CDR3 has 16 residues. Per germline, CDR1 SNHLY and CDR2 FYNNEI. DNA for the CDR3: TGTGCCAGCAGTTACTCTCCGGGGGCGGAGGGCTATGGCTACACCTTC. Its protein product is CASSYSPGAEGYGYTF.

This clonotype was counted between two and nine times. The chain is built from TRBV20-1 and TRBJ2-2, with a weak D call TRBD2 (6 bases). Germline V gene lookup returns CDR1 DFQATT and CDR2 SNEGSKA (reference sequence). Trimming shortened V by 6 bases and J by 0 bases, and 11 bases separated the two germline ends. CDR3 length: 14 residues. The CDR3 region has the DNA TGCAGTGCCGCCCGGGGGACGAACACCGGGGAGCTGTTTTTT. As protein: CSAARGTNTGELFF.

The V and J genes are TRBV7-9 and TRBJ1-3; 8 bases are shared with TRBD1. Germline trimming cut 3 bases from V and 6 bases from J; bases unmatched to any gene: 4. Germline V CDR1 and CDR2: SEHNR, FQNEAQ (reference sequence). This CDR3 contains 14 residues. CDR3 DNA: TGTGCCAGCAGCTTCGTACAGGGGGTAAACACCATATATTTT. Amino acid sequence: CASSFVQGVNTIYF.

This clonotype turned up a few times. The chain combines TRBV3-1 with TRBJ2-7; D is possibly TRBD2 (5 bases). Germline loops: CDR1 LGHDT, CDR2 YNNKEL (reference sequence). The CDR3 contains 14 residues. V shed 3 bases and J shed 0 bases, with 9 bases lying between them. The CDR3 here is CASSHRGGSYEQYF. As DNA, the CDR3 is TGTGCCAGCAGCCACCGGGGTGGCTCCTACGAGCAGTACTTC.